The 16 T cell receptor beta chains below come from one sample, sequenced in a study of cytomegalovirus exposure and HLA in healthy donors. PCR primers comprised 60 Vbeta and 13 Jbeta primers. The protocol was immunoSEQ multiplex PCR, while the TCRdb copy is restricted to in-frame clones and leaves out a portion. The sample shows approximately 160,000 clones, roughly 79% of them seen only once. Sequencing used PBMCs. Source of these receptors: a young man in good health and CMV-seropositive.

CDR3 sequence (DNA): TGTGCCAGCAGCGAATTAGTGGGGGGGCCGTATAATGAGCAGTTCTTC. Amino acid sequence: CASSELVGGPYNEQFF. The rearrangement uses TRBV9 and TRBJ2-1, with D tentatively TRBD2 (7 bases). Germline CDR1 reads SGDLS; CDR2 reads YYNGEE. With 3 bases removed from V and 7 bases from J, the gap between germline ends came to 20 bases. The CDR3 contains 16 residues.

Concerning this clone: Just one base apart from a much larger clone, this may be a read error. The chain has TRBV5-1 and TRBJ1-1; 8 bases map to TRBD1. Germline V gives CDR1 SGHRS, CDR2 YFSETQ. Trimming removed 4 bases from V and 1 base from J; junction bases left unmatched: 3. There are 14 residues in the CDR3. The CDR3 coding sequence is TGCGCCAGCAGCCCGGGGACAGGGAACACTGAAGCTTTCTTT. Residues: CASSPGTGNTEAFF. The complete variable domain, with remaining parts taken from reference TRBV5-1 and TRBJ1-1, reads KAGVTQTPRYLIKTRGQQVTLSCSPISGHRSVSWYQQTPGQGLQFLFEYFSETQRNKGNFPGRFSGRQFSNSRSEMNVSTLELGDSALYLCASSPGTGNTEAFFGQGTRLTVV.

The chain uses TRBV7-2 and TRBJ2-1, with TRBD1 matching 9 bases. The length of the CDR3 is 17 residues. CDR1 is SGHTA and CDR2 is FQGNSA in the germline V gene. The V and J ends lost 2 bases and 4 bases, in that order; junction bases with no gene match: 9. For the CDR3, the DNA is TGTGCCAGCAGCTTATTTCTGGACAGGGGTTTTTACAATGAGCAGTTCTTC. Its protein product is CASSLFLDRGFYNEQFF.

The chain combines TRBV5-1 with TRBJ2-7; 7 bases agree with TRBD2. The germline CDR1 and CDR2 sequences are SGHRS and YFSETQ. CDR3 size: 14 residues. V lost 4 bases to trimming and J lost 6 bases; unmatched junction nucleotides: 10. The CDR3 coding sequence is TGCGCCAGCAGCCGGGAGGTTGCAGGAGGCGAGCAGTACTTC. It yields the protein CASSREVAGGEQYF.

This clone was counted between two and nine times. The chain is built from TRBV28 and TRBJ1-5, with D possibly matching TRBD1 (5 bases). This CDR3 contains 14 residues. V was shortened by 7 bases and J by 0 bases, with 10 bases between the two germline ends. The germline V gene encodes CDR1 MDHEN and CDR2 SYDVKM. CDR3 coding DNA: TGTGCCAGCAAAAACAGGCCTAGCAATCAGCCCCAGCATTTT. This sequence encodes CASKNRPSNQPQHF.

Only a few counts were recorded for this clone. This chain connects TRBV11-1 to TRBJ1-1; 7 bases agree with TRBD1. CDR3 length equals 12 residues. Per germline, CDR1 SGHAT and CDR2 FQDESV (reference sequence). V was pared by 6 bases and J by 3 bases, with 1 base of the junction left unmatched. In DNA form, the CDR3 reads TGTGCCAGCAGGACAGGGCACACTGAAGCTTTCTTT. It translates to CASRTGHTEAFF.

V gene TRBV6-5 combines with J gene TRBJ2-6; D gene uncertain. Germline V gene data show CDR1 as MNHEY and CDR2 as SVGAGI. Trimming stripped 2 bases from V and 4 bases from J, with 9 bases between. The CDR3 is 15 residues long. Written as DNA, the CDR3 is TGTGCCAGCAGTTACCACCGACTCGGGGCCAACGTCCTGACTTTC. Translation gives CASSYHRLGANVLTF.

The chain uses TRBV27 and TRBJ2-1, with a weak D call TRBD1 (5 bases). The V and J ends lost 6 bases and 2 bases respectively, with 20 bases between them. Germline values: CDR1 MNHEY, CDR2 SMNVEV (reference sequence). CDR3 length equals 17 residues. CDR3 sequence reads: CASSQTTASGPYNEQFF. The DNA for the CDR3 is TGTGCCAGCAGCCAAACGACTGCTTCAGGGCCCTACAATGAGCAGTTCTTC.

This clone is a singleton in its sample. The chain employs TRBV27 and TRBJ2-1, with TRBD1 identical over 10 bases. The CDR3 length is 15 residues. Germline assignment: CDR1 MNHEY and CDR2 SMNVEV (reference sequence). V trimming: 4 bases; J trimming: 1 base; junction bases outside the gene matches: 1. The CDR3 DNA is TGTGCCAGCAGTTGGGGACAGGGGTCCTACAATGAGCAGTTCTTC. This codes for CASSWGQGSYNEQFF.

The CDR3 protein is CASSLVFGTGRTGELFF. The CDR3, as DNA: TGTGCCAGCAGCTTAGTTTTCGGGACAGGGCGCACCGGGGAGCTGTTTTTT. J is TRBJ2-2 and V is TRBV7-9; TRBD1 matches 9 bases. Unmatched junction bases numbered 7, after V lost 1 base and J lost 4 bases. The CDR3 totals 17 residues. Per the germline V gene, CDR1 is SEHNR and CDR2 is FQNEAQ (reference sequence).

The chain carries TRBV5-5 and TRBJ1-5, with TRBD1 as a possible D gene (5 bases). Germline CDR1 is SGHKS and CDR2 is YYEKEE (reference sequence). This CDR3 is built from 17 residues. V lost 0 bases and J 8 bases, leaving 21 bases between the germline ends. The CDR3 DNA reads as TGTGCCAGCAGCTTGGGAGTACACGCAGGGTCTAGGGAGCCCCAGCATTTT. Its translation: CASSLGVHAGSREPQHF.

The V and J genes are TRBV10-3 and TRBJ2-5, with TRBD1 identical over 9 bases. In germline, CDR1 is ENHRY, CDR2 SYGVKD. CDR3 length equals 13 residues. V lost 10 bases, J lost 3 bases, and 6 bases stayed unmatched. The DNA for the CDR3 is TGTGCCAGCTCGAGGACAGGGGAAGAGACCCAGTACTTC. As protein: CASSRTGEETQYF.

This clone came up a few times. This chain's CDR3 is CASSLFGSSGANVLTF. The CDR3 DNA sequence: TGTGCCAGCAGCTTATTTGGGAGCTCTGGGGCCAACGTCCTGACTTTC. The chain joins TRBV11-2 to TRBJ2-6; weak D call: TRBD2 (5 bases). The CDR3 is 16 residues long. Germline loops: CDR1 SGHAT, CDR2 FQNNGV. Trimming cost V 2 bases and J 0 bases, with 8 bases left between them. Full variable domain (outside the CDR3, taken from reference TRBV11-2 and TRBJ2-6): EAGVAQSPRYKIIEKRQSVAFWCNPISGHATLYWYQQILGQGPKLLIQFQNNGVVDDSQLPKDRFSAERLKGVDSTLKIQPAKLEDSAVYLCASSLFGSSGANVLTFGAGSRLTVL.

The gene calls are TRBV7-8 and TRBJ2-7; D possibly corresponds to TRBD2 (7 bases). Between the trimmed V and J ends, which lost 7 bases and 2 bases, there was a span of 15 bases. Germline V CDR1 and CDR2: SGHVS, FQNEAQ. The CDR3 has 14 amino acids. CDR3 loop: CASTRSGGPYEQYF. The CDR3 bases are TGTGCCAGCACCAGGTCCGGGGGGCCCTACGAGCAGTACTTC. Complete variable domain (other parts from reference TRBV7-8 and TRBJ2-7): GAGVSQSPRYKVAKRGQDVALRCDPISGHVSLFWYQQALGQGPEFLTYFQNEAQLDKSGLPSDRFFAERPEGSVSTLKIQRTQQEDSAVYLCASTRSGGPYEQYFGPGTRLTVT.

The chain couples TRBV7-2 to TRBJ2-7; TRBD1 matches at 11 bases. Germline CDR1 reads SGHTA; CDR2 reads FQGNSA. V lost 0 bases, J lost 11 bases, and 6 bases stayed unmatched. This CDR3 region has 14 residues. DNA for the CDR3: TGTGCCAGCAGCTTAGCAGGGACAGGGGGACAGGAGTACTTC. Translating gives CASSLAGTGGQEYF.

Notes on this clone: Mismatch with germline at one junction end may stem from a read error. V and J are TRBV14 and TRBJ2-3; 10 nucleotides line up with TRBD1. Germline assignment: CDR1 SGHDN and CDR2 FVKESK. The CDR3 contains 17 residues. The CDR3 DNA reads as TGTGCCAGCAGACAAGGTTCGGGACAGGGGTACCCAGATACGCAGTATTTT. Translation: CASRQGSGQGYPDTQYF.